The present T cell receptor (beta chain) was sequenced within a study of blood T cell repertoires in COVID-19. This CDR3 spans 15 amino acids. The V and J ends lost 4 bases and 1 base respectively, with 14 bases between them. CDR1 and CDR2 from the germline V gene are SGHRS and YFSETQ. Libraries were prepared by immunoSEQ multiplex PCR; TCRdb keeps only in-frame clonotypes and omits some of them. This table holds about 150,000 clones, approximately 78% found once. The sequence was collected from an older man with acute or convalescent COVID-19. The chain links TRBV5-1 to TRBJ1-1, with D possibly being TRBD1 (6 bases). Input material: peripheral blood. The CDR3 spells CASSLGQYKNTEAFF. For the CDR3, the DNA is TGCGCCAGCAGCCTTGGACAGTACAAGAACACTGAAGCTTTCTTT.